This TCR beta chain was sequenced in a study of cytomegalovirus exposure and HLA in healthy donors. Study-level information: Some 85 million unique TCRs, all from HLA-typed donors, were included in an early release of the data.

This clone has a handful of counts. This CDR3 spans 15 amino acids. CDR1 MDHEN and CDR2 SYDVKM come from the germline V gene. J was trimmed by 5 bases and V by 4 bases; bases with no gene match: 7. PCR primers comprised 60 Vbeta and 13 Jbeta primers. The table came from immunoSEQ multiplex PCR; TCRdb's copy has only in-frame clones and leaves some out. The table includes fewer than 200,000 clones, more than 9.5% detected once. Sequencing input: PBMCs. This TCR was recovered from a middle-aged man in good health and CMV-seropositive. The V call is TRBV28, the J call TRBJ2-5; 10 bases map to TRBD1. The CDR3 sequence: CASSSDRGRRETQYF. Here the CDR3 DNA reads TGTGCCAGCAGTTCCGACAGGGGGCGCCGGGAGACCCAGTACTTC.